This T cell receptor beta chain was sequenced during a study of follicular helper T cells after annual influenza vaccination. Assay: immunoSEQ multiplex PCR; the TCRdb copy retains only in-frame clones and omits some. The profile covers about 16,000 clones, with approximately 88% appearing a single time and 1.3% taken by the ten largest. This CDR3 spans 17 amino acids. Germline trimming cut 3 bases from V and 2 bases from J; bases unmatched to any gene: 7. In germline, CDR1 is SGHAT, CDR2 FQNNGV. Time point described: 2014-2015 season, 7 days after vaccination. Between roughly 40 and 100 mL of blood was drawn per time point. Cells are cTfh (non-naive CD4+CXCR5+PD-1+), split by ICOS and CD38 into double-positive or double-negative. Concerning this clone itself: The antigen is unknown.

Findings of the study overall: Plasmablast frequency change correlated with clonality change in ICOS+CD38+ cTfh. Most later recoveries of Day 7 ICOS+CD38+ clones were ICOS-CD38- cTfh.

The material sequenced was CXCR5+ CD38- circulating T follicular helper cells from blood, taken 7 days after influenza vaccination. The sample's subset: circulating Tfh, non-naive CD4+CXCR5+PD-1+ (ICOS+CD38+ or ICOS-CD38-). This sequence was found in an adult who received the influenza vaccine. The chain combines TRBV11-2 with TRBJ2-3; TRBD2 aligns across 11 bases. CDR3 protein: CASSLGTSGGFTDTQYF. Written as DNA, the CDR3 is TGTGCCAGCAGCTTGGGGACTAGCGGAGGTTTCACAGATACGCAGTATTTT.